This T cell receptor beta chain was profiled in a study of blood T cell repertoires in COVID-19. This clone was seen just once. Clones were sequenced by immunoSEQ multiplex PCR, and TCRdb holds only the in-frame ones, with some missing. Here the sample spans under 350,000 clones, about 88% being singletons. The source is a man between 65 and 80 years old with acute or convalescent COVID-19. Sequencing input: peripheral blood.

The CDR3 bases are TGTGCCAGCAGCTTGGGCGGGACGATGAACACTGAAGCTTTCTTT. It codes for CASSLGGTMNTEAFF. The chain has TRBV5-5 and TRBJ1-1; a possible D gene is TRBD1 (5 bases). The CDR3 contains 15 residues. Trimming took 0 bases from V and 0 from J, leaving 9 bases between them. CDR1 is SGHKS, CDR2 YYEKEE, per germline (reference sequence).